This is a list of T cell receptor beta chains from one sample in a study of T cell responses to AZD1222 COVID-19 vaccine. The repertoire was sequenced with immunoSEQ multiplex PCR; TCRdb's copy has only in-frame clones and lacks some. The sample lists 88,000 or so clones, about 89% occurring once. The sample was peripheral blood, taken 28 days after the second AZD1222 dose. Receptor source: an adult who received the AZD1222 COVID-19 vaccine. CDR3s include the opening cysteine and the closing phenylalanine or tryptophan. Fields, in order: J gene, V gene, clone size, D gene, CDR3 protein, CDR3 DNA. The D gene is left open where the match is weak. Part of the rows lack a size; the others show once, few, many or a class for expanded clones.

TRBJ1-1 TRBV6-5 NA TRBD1 CASNLQGAQTEAFF TGTGCCAGCAACCTACAGGGGGCACAAACTGAAGCTTTCTTT
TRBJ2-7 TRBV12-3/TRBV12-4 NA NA CASSLDRVNEQYF TGTGCCAGCAGTTTAGACAGGGTCAACGAGCAGTACTTC
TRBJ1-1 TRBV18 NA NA CASSLLGTASGLGNTEAFF TGTGCCAGCTCACTGCTGGGTACGGCGTCGGGGTTAGGGAACACTGAAGCTTTCTTT
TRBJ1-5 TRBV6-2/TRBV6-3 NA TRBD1 CASSSTYRGLQNQPQHF TGTGCCAGCAGCTCTACTTACAGGGGGCTTCAAAATCAGCCCCAGCATTTT
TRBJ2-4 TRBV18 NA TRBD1 CASSQIQGTGASKNIQYF TGTGCCAGCTCACAAATACAGGGGACAGGGGCTTCCAAAAACATTCAGTACTTC
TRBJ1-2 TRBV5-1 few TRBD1 CASSLGQGSYAGYTF TGCGCCAGCAGCTTGGGACAGGGGTCTTATGCTGGCTACACCTTC
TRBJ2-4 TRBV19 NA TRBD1 CASSSTGWNIQYF TGTGCCAGTAGTTCGACAGGGTGGAACATTCAGTACTTC
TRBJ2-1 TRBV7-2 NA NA CASSLRGADSGYNEQFF TGTGCCAGCAGCTTAAGGGGGGCCGACTCTGGATACAATGAGCAGTTCTTC
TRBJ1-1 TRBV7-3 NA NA CASSLIAGRDTEAFF TGTGCCAGCAGCTTAATTGCAGGGCGGGACACTGAAGCTTTCTTT
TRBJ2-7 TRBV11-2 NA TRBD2 CASSLDPRGGPVKQYF TGTGCCAGCAGCTTAGACCCCCGCGGGGGGCCCGTTAAGCAGTACTTC
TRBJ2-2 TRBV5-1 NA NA CASSLDSPSTGELFF TGCGCCAGCAGCTTGGATTCCCCGTCCACCGGGGAGCTGTTTTTT
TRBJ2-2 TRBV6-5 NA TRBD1 CASRPDRGGTGELFF TGTGCCAGCAGACCCGACAGGGGAGGCACCGGGGAGCTGTTTTTT
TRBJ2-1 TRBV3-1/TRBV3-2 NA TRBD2 CASSQDERGLYNEQFF TGTGCCAGCAGCCAAGATGAGCGGGGGCTTTACAATGAGCAGTTCTTC
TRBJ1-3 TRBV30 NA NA CAWTKAGRLQSGNTIYF TGTGCCTGGACCAAGGCCGGACGACTACAGAGTGGAAACACCATATATTTT
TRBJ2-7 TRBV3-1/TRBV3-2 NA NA CASSQVNRAYLGEQYF TGTGCCAGCAGCCAAGTAAACCGAGCCTACTTGGGGGAGCAGTACTTC
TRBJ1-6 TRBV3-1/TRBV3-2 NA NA CASSQTLSQALHF TGTGCCAGCAGCCAAACCTTATCGCAGGCCCTCCACTTT
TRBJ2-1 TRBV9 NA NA CASSSGVSSYNEQFF TGTGCCAGCAGCTCCGGGGTTAGCTCCTACAATGAGCAGTTCTTC
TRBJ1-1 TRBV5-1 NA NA CASSAGKNTEAFF TGCGCCAGCAGTGCGGGGAAAAACACTGAAGCTTTCTTT
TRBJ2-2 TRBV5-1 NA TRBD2 CASSSGLAGASTGELFF TGCGCCAGCAGCTCGGGACTAGCGGGGGCCTCCACCGGGGAGCTGTTTTTT